The entry below describes one TCR beta chain. Its antigen is unidentified. Germline V CDR1 and CDR2: SGHRS, YFSETQ. Trimming shortened V by 0 bases and J by 1 base, and 11 bases separated the two germline ends. The CDR3 extends over 16 amino acids. These data come from a study of shared clonotypes between healthy human individuals. General observations from the study: Roughly 5.3% of naive CD4 clonotypes were common to four donors.

Repertoires were generated with immunoSEQ multiplex PCR, while TCRdb's copy carries only in-frame clones and drops some. Altogether about 990,000 clones are present, approximately 80% being singletons, with the ten largest covering 0.6% to 0.75%. The sequence derives from a man between 18 and 29 years old in good health. Some clones in this sample may be carry-over from other donors' samples. V is TRBV5-1 and J is TRBJ2-1; D may be TRBD1 (7 bases). Sequenced: memory CD4+ T cells from PBMCs. Described subset: CD45RA-negative fraction. The CDR3 DNA follows: TGCGCCAGCAGCTTGGACCAGGGGGGTTCCTACAATGAGCAGTTCTTC. Translating it yields CASSLDQGGSYNEQFF.